Each of the 17 T cell receptor beta chains below was sequenced from the same sample in a study of shared clonotypes between healthy human individuals. TCRdb keeps only in-frame clones here, not all; method: immunoSEQ multiplex PCR. This sample yields some 2.3 million clones, of which over 85% are seen a single time; around 0.4% belongs to the top ten. The sequenced sample consisted of naive CD4+ T cells from PBMCs. This sample's subset: CD45RA+ positively selected. These receptors were collected from a man between 18 and 29 years old in good health. Some clones in this sample may be carry-over from other donors' samples.

Comments on this clone: The sample carries other DNA sequences with the same CDR3. The chain uses TRBV2 and TRBJ1-1; 7 bases are a match to TRBD1. The CDR3 consists of 14 residues. Germline V CDR1 and CDR2: SNHLY, FYNNEI. J was trimmed by 0 bases and V by 6 bases; bases with no gene match: 4. CDR3 amino acids: CASSRQGMNTEAFF. The DNA of the CDR3 is TGTGCCAGCAGCCGACAGGGAATGAACACTGAAGCTTTCTTT.

The chain links TRBV9 to TRBJ2-1; D tentatively fits TRBD1 or TRBD2 (5 bases each). Trimming took off 3 bases at V and 0 bases at J, with 16 bases between the two ends. The V gene's germline CDR1 is SGDLS and CDR2 YYNGEE. CDR3 size: 17 residues. The CDR3, as DNA: TGTGCCAGCAGCGCCGCCTGGGGACGGAGCTCCTACAATGAGCAGTTCTTC. Translating gives CASSAAWGRSSYNEQFF.

The genes are TRBV18 and TRBJ2-1; TRBD2 aligns across 8 bases. The V gene's germline CDR1 is KGHSH and CDR2 LQKENI. Trimming cost V 2 bases and J 7 bases; bases outside gene matches: 10. The CDR3 consists of 16 residues. The CDR3 loop is CASSPSRAGVSNEQFF. The DNA of the CDR3 is TGTGCCAGCTCACCAAGTAGAGCGGGAGTGTCGAATGAGCAGTTCTTC.

The CDR3 is CASSWISGRAYNEQFF. CDR3 in DNA: TGTGCCAGCAGCTGGATTAGCGGGAGGGCATACAATGAGCAGTTCTTC. The chain combines TRBV7-9 with TRBJ2-1; 11 bases agree with TRBD2. The trim removed 4 bases at V and 4 bases at J, leaving 6 bases unmatched. The CDR3 has 16 amino acids. CDR1 SEHNR and CDR2 FQNEAQ come from the germline V gene (reference sequence). Full variable domain (outside the CDR3, taken from reference TRBV7-9 and TRBJ2-1): DTGVSQNPRHKITKRGQNVTFRCDPISEHNRLYWYRQTLGQGPEFLTYFQNEAQLEKSRLLSDRFSAERPKGSFSTLEIQRTEQGDSAMYLCASSWISGRAYNEQFFGPGTRLTVL.

V usage is TRBV4-1 and J usage is TRBJ1-4, with D perhaps matching TRBD1 (5 bases). Germline CDR1 MGHRA, CDR2 YSYEKL. This CDR3 comprises 14 residues. V was shortened by 0 bases and J by 8 bases, with 10 bases between the two germline ends. The CDR3 sequence is CASSQDRVAEKLFF. The CDR3 DNA reads TGCGCCAGCAGCCAAGACAGGGTCGCGGAAAAACTGTTTTTT.

In its sample, this clone was seen once. The V call is TRBV4-2, the J call TRBJ2-7; TRBD1 might be the D (5 bases). CDR1 is LGHNA, CDR2 YNFKEQ, per germline. The CDR3 has 14 residues. With 4 bases removed from V and 1 base from J, the gap between germline ends came to 11 bases. CDR3 sequence: CASSLAAGSYEQYF. CDR3 DNA: TGTGCCAGCAGCCTGGCGGCAGGGTCCTACGAGCAGTACTTC.

J is TRBJ1-4 and V is TRBV4-1; D is ambiguous. The V gene's germline CDR1 is MGHRA and CDR2 YSYEKL. Trimming took 2 bases from V and 0 from J, leaving 10 bases between them. CDR3 length: 16 amino acids. The CDR3 protein is CASSQNPAATNEKLFF. The CDR3 DNA is TGCGCCAGCAGCCAAAACCCGGCAGCAACTAATGAAAAACTGTTTTTT.

This rearrangement joins TRBV7-6 to TRBJ2-1; no definite D call. CDR1 and CDR2 (germline): SGHVS, FNYEAQ. The CDR3 spans 14 residues. V shed 6 bases and J shed 4 bases, with 13 bases lying between them. CDR3 residues: CASSYTPQYNEQFF. CDR3 bases: TGTGCCAGCAGTTACACTCCCCAATACAATGAGCAGTTCTTC.

CDR3 amino acids: CASSRQGRVNTEAFF. As DNA, the CDR3 is TGTGCCAGCAGCCGACAGGGTCGGGTGAACACTGAAGCTTTCTTT. The chain uses TRBV5-4 and TRBJ1-1; 7 bases align to TRBD1. Germline CDR1 and CDR2: SGHNT and YYREEE (reference sequence). CDR3 length: 15 amino acids. J lost 0 bases, V lost 4 bases, and 6 bases had no gene match.

The V and J genes are TRBV6-4 and TRBJ2-1; 11 bases are a match to TRBD2. The germline gives CDR1 MRHNA, CDR2 SNTAGT. Trimming took 5 bases from V and 7 from J; bases not matched to a gene: 7. This CDR3 spans 15 amino acids. CDR3 sequence reads: CASSKGLADRNEQFF. The CDR3 nucleotides read TGTGCCAGCAGTAAGGGACTAGCGGATCGGAATGAGCAGTTCTTC.

This chain uses TRBV27 with TRBJ2-3; D is uncertain. The CDR3 runs to 16 residues. Trimming removed 2 bases at V and 0 bases at J, with 12 bases between. Germline CDR1 reads MNHEY; CDR2 reads SMNVEV (reference sequence). CDR3 nucleotide sequence: TGTGCCAGCAGTTTAATGGGTAGCCTTAGCACAGATACGCAGTATTTT. Amino acids: CASSLMGSLSTDTQYF.

V and J are TRBV7-9 and TRBJ2-7, with TRBD2 matching 14 bases. The CDR3 totals 17 residues. Trimming took 5 bases from V and 3 from J; bases not matched to a gene: 9. Germline CDR1 and CDR2: SEHNR and FQNEAQ (reference sequence). For the CDR3, the DNA is TGTGCCAGCAGCCCCCGGAGACTAGCGGGAGGGGTCTACGAGCAGTACTTC. Residues: CASSPRRLAGGVYEQYF.

This chain joins TRBV28 and TRBJ2-7; D is perhaps TRBD2 (5 bases). Germline values: CDR1 MDHEN, CDR2 SYDVKM. There are 15 residues in the CDR3. V lost 2 bases to trimming and J lost 2 bases, with 13 bases between them. Here the CDR3 reads CASSLTVPGTYEQYF. The CDR3 nucleotides are TGTGCCAGCAGTTTAACGGTTCCCGGGACCTACGAGCAGTACTTC.

V usage is TRBV6-1 and J usage is TRBJ2-1, with TRBD2 identical over 9 bases. The CDR3 spans 15 residues. The junction had 1 base not matched to a gene; V was cut back by 1 base and J by 3 bases. Per germline, CDR1 MNHNS and CDR2 SASEGT. CDR3 sequence reads: CASSEVAGVYNEQFF. The CDR3 nucleotides are TGTGCCAGCAGTGAAGTAGCGGGGGTCTACAATGAGCAGTTCTTC.

V and J are TRBV7-9 and TRBJ1-1; D is uncertain. Trimming removed 5 bases from V and 6 bases from J, with 16 bases in between. Germline CDR1 reads SEHNR; CDR2 reads FQNEAQ (reference sequence). The length of the CDR3 is 14 residues. The CDR3 spells CASSASGSPAEAFF. DNA of the CDR3: TGTGCCAGCAGCGCAAGTGGCAGCCCCGCTGAAGCTTTCTTT.

The CDR3 loop is CASSGGWAEAFF. CDR3 bases: TGTGCCAGCAGTGGGGGGTGGGCTGAAGCTTTCTTT. The chain joins TRBV28 to TRBJ1-1; TRBD1 might be the D (5 bases). With 5 bases removed from V and 6 bases from J, the gap between germline ends came to 10 bases. CDR1 is MDHEN and CDR2 is SYDVKM in the germline V gene. This CDR3 is 12 amino acids long.

The chain has TRBV7-6 and TRBJ2-6; either TRBD1 or TRBD2 may supply D (5 bases each). V was trimmed by 6 bases and J by 2 bases, leaving 17 bases between them. The CDR3 length is 17 residues. Per the germline V gene, CDR1 is SGHVS and CDR2 is FNYEAQ. CDR3 sequence (DNA): TGTGCCAGCAGTCGAATTTGGGGGTCCCCTGGGGCCAACGTCCTGACTTTC. Translated: CASSRIWGSPGANVLTF. The full variable domain, completed using reference TRBV7-6 and TRBJ2-6, is GAGVSQSPRYKVTKRGQDVALRCDPISGHVSLYWYRQALGQGPEFLTYFNYEAQQDKSGLPNDRFSAERPEGSISTLTIQRTEQRDSAMYRCASSRIWGSPGANVLTFGAGSRLTVL.